The 30 T cell receptor beta chains reported below all come from one sample, sequenced in a study of T cell changes during pregnancy in multiple sclerosis. This table comes from immunoSEQ multiplex PCR, and its TCRdb copy is limited to in-frame clones, with some not included. The sample yields 85,000 to 100,000 clones, roughly 90% seen once. This material consisted of peripheral blood, taken before pregnancy. Receptors were obtained from a female donor with multiple sclerosis, enrolled in a pregnancy study.

The chain couples TRBV6-1 to TRBJ1-5, with TRBD1 as a possible D gene (6 bases). V lost 5 bases, J lost 4 bases, and 12 bases lay in between. The CDR3 length is 14 residues. Germline V gene sequence: CDR1 MNHNS, CDR2 SASEGT. The CDR3 loop is CASSPWTANQPQHF. The CDR3 DNA reads TGTGCCAGCAGTCCCTGGACAGCTAATCAGCCCCAGCATTTT.

The rearrangement uses TRBV4-2 and TRBJ1-1; tentative D call: TRBD1 (6 bases). Germline V gene sequence: CDR1 LGHNA, CDR2 YNFKEQ. The CDR3 has 15 residues. Trimming left V 3 bases short and J 1 base short, with 12 bases between. The CDR3 nucleotides read TGTGCCAGCAGCCATTCGGACAGACAGAACACTGAAGCTTTCTTT. Protein sequence: CASSHSDRQNTEAFF.

This chain links TRBV4-3 with TRBJ1-1; a weak D match, TRBD1 (5 bases). Trimming cost V 4 bases and J 4 bases, with 13 bases left between them. Germline-derived CDR1 and CDR2 are LGHNA and YSLEER. The CDR3 runs 14 residues. CDR3 region: CASSLRGGTTEAFF. In nucleotides, the CDR3 is TGCGCCAGCAGCCTCCGGGGGGGGACCACTGAAGCTTTCTTT.

CDR3 sequence (DNA): TGTGCCAGCAGTTACACGGGACAGGTTATCTCTGGGGCCAACGTCCTGACTTTC. This translates into CASSYTGQVISGANVLTF. V usage is TRBV6-7 and J usage is TRBJ2-6; 8 bases line up with TRBD1. TRBV6-7 is an ORF; its function is uncertain. Losses at the gene ends were 2 bases for V and 0 bases for J; bases not matched to a gene: 6. This CDR3 spans 18 amino acids.

The chain combines TRBV19 with TRBJ2-3; 12 bases are a match to TRBD2. J was trimmed by 2 bases and V by 3 bases; bases with no gene match: 3. Germline CDR1 and CDR2: LNHDA and SQIVND (reference sequence). The CDR3 has 16 residues. The CDR3 nucleotides are TGTGCCAGTAGTATCCCTAGCGGGGGGGCCACAGATACGCAGTATTTT. This codes for CASSIPSGGATDTQYF.

There are a few counts of this clone. This chain joins TRBV10-3 and TRBJ1-2; TRBD1 might be the D (6 bases). Trimming removed 8 bases from V and 0 bases from J, with 10 bases in between. Germline loops: CDR1 ENHRY, CDR2 SYGVKD. This CDR3 has 13 amino acids. CDR3 region: CAILGTSNYGYTF. DNA of the CDR3: TGTGCCATCCTCGGGACATCTAACTATGGCTACACCTTC.

The rearrangement uses TRBV10-2 and TRBJ1-1, with D perhaps TRBD1 (6 bases). This CDR3 is 12 amino acids long. Trimming removed 11 bases from V and 1 base from J, with 11 bases in between. Germline assignment: CDR1 WSHSY and CDR2 SAAADI. CDR3 loop: CAVAGANTEAFF. The DNA of the CDR3 is TGCGCCGTCGCGGGGGCGAACACTGAAGCTTTCTTT.

V is TRBV2 and J is TRBJ2-1, with D unclear. CDR1 and CDR2 (germline): SNHLY, FYNNEI. Trimming pared 3 bases from V and 0 bases from J, leaving 12 bases between. There are 16 residues in the CDR3. The CDR3 protein is CASSEWAESSYNEQFF. Written as DNA, the CDR3 is TGTGCCAGCAGTGAGTGGGCAGAGTCCTCCTACAATGAGCAGTTCTTC.

The chain employs TRBV4-3 and TRBJ1-2; 9 bases map to TRBD1. V shed 4 bases, J shed 5 bases, and the junction held 11 bases outside the gene matches. CDR1 is LGHNA and CDR2 is YSLEER in the germline V gene. The CDR3 contains 16 residues. CDR3 residues: CASSRAGTGPLYGYTF. The DNA of the CDR3 is TGCGCCAGCAGCCGTGCCGGGACAGGGCCGCTTTATGGCTACACCTTC.

The rearrangement uses TRBV5-4 and TRBJ2-7, with TRBD2 identical over 7 bases. V lost 4 bases, J lost 5 bases, and 3 bases stayed unmatched. Germline V gene data show CDR1 as SGHNT and CDR2 as YYREEE (reference sequence). The CDR3 is 12 residues long. The CDR3 bases are TGTGCCAGCAGCCTACTAGCGAACGAGCAGTACTTC. As protein: CASSLLANEQYF.

V gene TRBV15 combines with J gene TRBJ2-5, with D maybe TRBD2 (7 bases). CDR3 size: 13 residues. From germline, CDR1 is LNHNV and CDR2 YYDKDF (reference sequence). Trimming took 3 bases from V and 4 from J, leaving 9 bases between them. This CDR3 is CATSRGGGETQYF. In nucleotides, the CDR3 is TGTGCCACCAGCAGGGGAGGGGGAGAGACCCAGTACTTC.

The chain carries TRBV19 and TRBJ1-2; possibly TRBD1 for D (6 bases). Germline CDR1 LNHDA, CDR2 SQIVND (reference sequence). V was trimmed by 6 bases and J by 2 bases, leaving 13 bases between them. The CDR3 runs 14 residues. CDR3 amino acids: CASSPDSRNYGYTF. The CDR3, as DNA: TGTGCCAGTAGCCCGGACAGCCGGAACTATGGCTACACCTTC. Using reference TRBV19 and TRBJ1-2 for the parts outside the CDR3, the full variable domain is DGGITQSPKYLFRKEGQNVTLSCEQNLNHDAMYWYRQDPGQGLRLIYYSQIVNDFQKGDIAEGYSVSREKKESFPLTVTSAQKNPTAFYLCASSPDSRNYGYTFGSGTRLTVV.

The chain recombines TRBV6-1 with TRBJ2-7, with 11 bases lining up with TRBD1. Germline V gene data show CDR1 as MNHNS and CDR2 as SASEGT. Unmatched junction bases numbered 2, after V lost 2 bases and J lost 2 bases. The CDR3 has 15 amino acids. This CDR3 is CASSEWDRGAYEQYF. DNA for the CDR3: TGTGCCAGCAGTGAATGGGACAGGGGGGCCTACGAGCAGTACTTC.

This chain's CDR3 is CASSTGEGITEAFF. CDR3 nucleotide sequence: TGTGCCAGTAGTACGGGGGAGGGGATCACTGAAGCTTTCTTT. This chain joins TRBV19 and TRBJ1-1; D possibly corresponds to TRBD1 (5 bases). Per the germline V gene, CDR1 is LNHDA and CDR2 is SQIVND (reference sequence). The CDR3 contains 14 residues. V was clipped by 4 bases and J by 4 bases, with 13 bases between them.

The chain uses TRBV30 and TRBJ1-2; D perhaps matches TRBD1 (6 bases). Deletions cut 5 bases from V and 8 bases from J, with 15 bases between. The germline V gene has CDR1 GTSNPN and CDR2 SVGIG (reference sequence). The CDR3 has 12 amino acids. The DNA for the CDR3 is TGTGCCTGGGCCGGGGGGCACGGCGGCTACACCTTC. This encodes CAWAGGHGGYTF.

V is TRBV4-1 and J is TRBJ2-1, with D uncertain. Trimming removed 1 base from V and 7 bases from J, with 20 bases in between. The CDR3 extends over 17 amino acids. The germline V gene has CDR1 MGHRA and CDR2 YSYEKL. As DNA, the CDR3 is TGCGCCAGCAGCCAAGGGGTAGCACCAGTCCGTTTAAATGAGCAGTTCTTC. The encoded protein is CASSQGVAPVRLNEQFF.

The chain joins TRBV5-1 to TRBJ2-5; no clear D gene. With 1 base removed from V and 3 bases from J, the gap between germline ends came to 7 bases. The CDR3 spans 13 residues. The germline V gene has CDR1 SGHRS and CDR2 YFSETQ. CDR3 sequence: CASSLSVEETQYF. The DNA of the CDR3 is TGCGCCAGCAGCTTGTCGGTAGAAGAGACCCAGTACTTC.

J is TRBJ1-1 and V is TRBV7-9; 11 bases match TRBD1. Per germline, CDR1 SEHNR and CDR2 FQNEAQ (reference sequence). V was clipped by 5 bases and J by 3 bases; unmatched bases: 5. This CDR3 is built from 15 residues. CDR3 amino acids: CASSPDRGLDTEAFF. CDR3 nucleotides: TGTGCCAGCAGCCCGGACAGGGGGCTTGACACTGAAGCTTTCTTT.

The chain carries TRBV7-9 and TRBJ1-1; D is perhaps TRBD1 (5 bases). The germline V and J ends were trimmed by 4 bases and 4 bases, with 10 bases remaining between them. Germline assignment: CDR1 SEHNR and CDR2 FQNEAQ (reference sequence). This CDR3 is built from 13 residues. The chain's CDR3 is CASSSQGLTEAFF. In nucleotides, the CDR3 is TGTGCCAGCAGCTCTCAGGGCCTCACTGAAGCTTTCTTT. The complete variable domain, with remaining parts taken from reference TRBV7-9 and TRBJ1-1, reads DTGVSQNPRHKITKRGQNVTFRCDPISEHNRLYWYRQTLGQGPEFLTYFQNEAQLEKSRLLSDRFSAERPKGSFSTLEIQRTEQGDSAMYLCASSSQGLTEAFFGQGTRLTVV.

The rearrangement joins TRBV28 to TRBJ2-4; TRBD1 might be the D (7 bases). The CDR3 has 16 residues. Germline assignment: CDR1 MDHEN and CDR2 SYDVKM. V shed 6 bases and J shed 6 bases, with 21 bases lying between them. The CDR3 loop reads CASSPMVRQGGNIQYF. CDR3 nucleotide sequence: TGTGCCAGCAGCCCTATGGTGCGGCAGGGGGGAAACATTCAGTACTTC.

The chain couples TRBV5-4 to TRBJ2-5, with 11 bases fitting TRBD1. Per germline, CDR1 SGHNT and CDR2 YYREEE (reference sequence). The J segment lost 6 bases and the V segment lost 0 bases, leaving 4 bases of the junction unmatched. The CDR3 has 15 amino acids. DNA for the CDR3: TGTGCCAGCAGCTTGGTCGGACAGGGGGCTCAGACCCAGTACTTC. Encoded protein: CASSLVGQGAQTQYF.

The chain couples TRBV2 to TRBJ1-1; 10 nucleotides match TRBD1. Looked up from germline, CDR1 is SNHLY and CDR2 is FYNNEI. J gave up 1 base and V 4 bases, and 0 bases lay outside the gene matches. The CDR3 contains 14 residues. CDR3 DNA sequence: TGTGCCAGCAGTGGGGACAGGGGGAACACTGAAGCTTTCTTT. It codes for CASSGDRGNTEAFF.

This chain uses TRBV9 with TRBJ1-1, with TRBD1 as a possible D gene (6 bases). Germline loops: CDR1 SGDLS, CDR2 YYNGEE. This CDR3 is 14 amino acids long. The ends were cut back, 0 bases at V and 5 bases at J, with 11 bases in the middle. The CDR3 DNA reads TGTGCCAGCAGCGTAGTGGAGGGGGGGACTGAAGCTTTCTTT. Translated, it gives CASSVVEGGTEAFF.

V usage is TRBV27 and J usage is TRBJ2-7; TRBD1 matches at 10 bases. V was clipped by 5 bases and J by 6 bases; unmatched bases: 10. This CDR3 is 15 amino acids long. Germline V gene sequence: CDR1 MNHEY, CDR2 SMNVEV (reference sequence). The CDR3 DNA reads TGTGCCAGCAGTGCATCGGGGACAGGGGTTACCGAGCAGTACTTC. Its translation is CASSASGTGVTEQYF.

This clone showed up just once. The chain employs TRBV28 and TRBJ2-7; no reliable D call. Germline CDR1 reads MDHEN; CDR2 reads SYDVKM. This CDR3 is 11 amino acids long. V shed 8 bases and J shed 0 bases, with 5 bases lying between them. In nucleotides, the CDR3 is TGTGCCAGCCGGAGCTCCTACGAGCAGTACTTC. Amino acid sequence: CASRSSYEQYF.

This clone was seen only once. The genes are TRBV28 and TRBJ1-2, with D hard to call. V lost 6 bases and J 4 bases, leaving 12 bases between the germline ends. The CDR3 contains 13 residues. Per germline, CDR1 MDHEN and CDR2 SYDVKM. The DNA for the CDR3 is TGTGCCAGCAGGGAGGTGGAGGTCTATGGCTACACCTTC. Amino acids: CASREVEVYGYTF.

This clone has just one count. This chain joins TRBV5-1 and TRBJ2-7; tentative D call: TRBD2 (6 bases). Trimming left V 5 bases short and J 1 base short, with 13 bases between. Germline assignment: CDR1 SGHRS and CDR2 YFSETQ. The CDR3 has 14 amino acids. CDR3 amino acids: CASRTGRESYEQYF. For the CDR3, the DNA is TGCGCCAGCAGAACAGGACGGGAGTCCTACGAGCAGTACTTC.

The V and J genes are TRBV2 and TRBJ1-2; a possible D gene is TRBD1 (6 bases). Trimming took 4 bases from V and 6 from J, leaving 18 bases between them. Germline CDR1 and CDR2: SNHLY and FYNNEI. The CDR3 length is 15 residues. The CDR3 DNA reads as TGTGCCAGCAGTGGCTGGCTACAGGGTGGGCATGGCTACACCTTC. Its translation is CASSGWLQGGHGYTF.

J is TRBJ1-5 and V is TRBV19; D not resolved. The CDR3 covers 16 residues. The germline gives CDR1 LNHDA, CDR2 SQIVND (reference sequence). Trimming took 7 bases from V and 6 from J, leaving 22 bases between them. Written as DNA, the CDR3 is TGTGCCAGTATGGGGTTGGGAAGGGAGTGGGGTCAGCCCCAGCATTTT. This gives the protein CASMGLGREWGQPQHF.

This chain uses TRBV2 with TRBJ2-5; 11 bases are a match to TRBD2. This CDR3 contains 14 residues. V lost 10 bases, J lost 5 bases, and 9 bases stayed unmatched. Germline loops: CDR1 SNHLY, CDR2 FYNNEI. DNA of the CDR3: TGTGCCATCAAGGGACTAGCGGCTTGGGAGACCCAGTACTTC. Encoded protein: CAIKGLAAWETQYF.